Given below is one T cell receptor (beta chain) in context. The assay was immunoSEQ multiplex PCR, and TCRdb's table has in-frame clones only and misses some. The sample carries tens of thousands of clones, approximately 83% recorded once. The CDR3 contains 14 residues. CDR1 is SGDLS, CDR2 YYNGEE, per germline. Trimming left V 1 base short and J 6 bases short, with 14 bases between. This sample is part of a study of blood T cell repertoires in COVID-19. The sample comprised peripheral blood. The clonotype was recovered from a man aged 35-49 years with acute or convalescent COVID-19. The chain recombines TRBV9 with TRBJ2-7; the D gene is possibly TRBD2 (6 bases). The DNA for the CDR3 is TGTGCCAGCAGCGTATCAGGAGGGTGGGGCGAGCAGTACTTC. Translated: CASSVSGGWGEQYF.